The 32 T cell receptor beta chains below all came from one sample that was sequenced in a study of cytomegalovirus exposure and HLA in healthy donors. The PCR employed 60 Vbeta primers together with 13 Jbeta primers. Libraries were prepared by immunoSEQ multiplex PCR; TCRdb keeps only in-frame clonotypes and omits some of them. Found here are 85,000 to 90,000 clones; the top ten clones hold less than 20%. The sequenced sample was PBMCs. These receptors were taken from a man aged 45-65 years in good health and CMV-seropositive.

The chain uses TRBV5-1 and TRBJ2-2; D is possibly TRBD2 (5 bases). Germline CDR1 reads SGHRS; CDR2 reads YFSETQ. This CDR3 has 15 amino acids. Trimming took 1 base from V and 4 from J, leaving 11 bases between them. The CDR3, as DNA: TGCGCCAGCAGCTTGTGGGCGGGTACCACCGGGGAGCTGTTTTTT. Translating gives CASSLWAGTTGELFF.

The chain joins TRBV13 to TRBJ1-1, with TRBD1 matching 8 bases. The CDR3 consists of 13 residues. Looked up from germline, CDR1 is PRHDT and CDR2 is FYEKMQ (reference sequence). V lost 5 bases, J lost 5 bases, and 4 bases stayed unmatched. For the CDR3, the DNA is TGTGCCAGCAGCCCCAGGGGGCCTACTGAAGCTTTCTTT. Translating it yields CASSPRGPTEAFF.

V and J are TRBV11-3 and TRBJ2-7; the D is unclear. Between the trimmed V and J ends, which lost 1 base and 4 bases, there was a span of 11 bases. In germline, CDR1 is SGHNT, CDR2 YENEEA. The CDR3 is made up of 14 amino acids. CDR3 in amino acids: CASSLVSLGYEQYF. CDR3 nucleotides: TGTGCCAGCAGCTTAGTTAGCCTTGGGTACGAGCAGTACTTC.

The V call is TRBV19, the J call TRBJ1-1; 8 positions match TRBD1. V dropped 10 bases and J dropped 3; count of bases not matched to a gene: 4. Per the germline V gene, CDR1 is LNHDA and CDR2 is SQIVND (reference sequence). The CDR3 extends over 12 amino acids. CDR3 loop: CAIKQGDTEAFF. CDR3 bases: TGTGCCATCAAACAGGGGGACACTGAAGCTTTCTTT.

CDR3 region: CASPNRGPSEQYV. The DNA for the CDR3 is TGCGCCAGCCCAAACAGGGGGCCCTCCGAGCAGTACGTC. The chain uses TRBV23-1 and TRBJ2-7; 9 bases map to TRBD1. TRBV23-1 is given ORF status, its function remaining uncertain. The CDR3 loop spans 13 amino acids. V was pared by 8 bases and J by 6 bases, with 8 bases of the junction left unmatched.

The chain uses TRBV30 and TRBJ1-5; possible D gene TRBD1, 5 bases. The germline V gene has CDR1 GTSNPN and CDR2 SVGIG (reference sequence). The V gene lost 6 bases and the J gene lost 8 bases, with 17 bases spanning the gap. CDR3 length: 13 residues. The CDR3, as DNA: TGTGCCTGCTCGGGGGGGGAGAGCAAGCCCCAGCATTTT. Translating gives CACSGGESKPQHF.

The chain joins TRBV11-3 to TRBJ2-5; D may be TRBD1 (5 bases). The CDR3 consists of 14 residues. Germline CDR1 SGHNT, CDR2 YENEEA. V was pared by 1 base and J by 1 base, with 7 bases between. The CDR3 reads CASSLATAQETQYF. Written as DNA, the CDR3 is TGTGCCAGCAGCTTAGCGACAGCCCAAGAGACCCAGTACTTC.

The chain uses TRBV2 and TRBJ1-2; 7 nucleotides line up with TRBD1. The V gene end was trimmed by 7 bases and the J gene end by 8 bases; junction bases not matched to a gene: 16. In germline, CDR1 is SNHLY, CDR2 FYNNEI. The CDR3 extends over 15 amino acids. The CDR3 sequence is CASTAPQGMSDGYTF. The CDR3 coding sequence is TGTGCCAGCACGGCGCCACAGGGGATGTCGGACGGCTACACCTTC.

The V gene is TRBV7-6, the J gene TRBJ2-7; 11 bases match TRBD1. The CDR3 is 15 residues long. V dropped 2 bases and J dropped 5; count of bases not matched to a gene: 5. CDR1 is SGHVS and CDR2 is FNYEAQ in the germline V gene. CDR3: CASSLWGQGVNEQYF. The CDR3 DNA follows: TGTGCCAGCAGCTTATGGGGACAGGGGGTCAACGAGCAGTACTTC.

The V and J genes are TRBV7-2 and TRBJ2-7; 8 bases are a match to TRBD1. CDR3 size: 15 residues. V was pared by 5 bases and J by 5 bases, with 11 bases of the junction left unmatched. Germline V gene data show CDR1 as SGHTA and CDR2 as FQGNSA. CDR3 loop: CASSTRGGRGHEQYF. The CDR3 nucleotides read TGTGCCAGCAGCACACGAGGGGGCAGGGGGCACGAGCAGTACTTC.

V gene TRBV2 combines with J gene TRBJ2-1; perhaps TRBD1 as D (5 bases). The CDR3 length is 13 residues. V was cut by 4 bases and J by 8 bases, with 12 bases left in between. Germline V gene lookup returns CDR1 SNHLY and CDR2 FYNNEI. Here the CDR3 reads CASSADRRDEQFF. The CDR3 coding sequence is TGTGCCAGCAGTGCGGATCGCAGGGATGAGCAGTTCTTC.

The gene calls are TRBV29-1 and TRBJ1-1; the D gene is possibly TRBD1 (5 bases). Deletions cut 1 base from V and 4 bases from J, with 13 bases between. Germline V gives CDR1 SQVTM, CDR2 ANQGSEA. CDR3 size: 14 residues. The CDR3, as DNA: TGCAGCGTTGAAGTGTCAGGGATGGGCACTGAAGCTTTCTTT. Residues: CSVEVSGMGTEAFF.

The chain couples TRBV5-4 to TRBJ2-1, with no clear D. The CDR3 is made up of 15 amino acids. Trimming left V 5 bases short and J 0 bases short, with 12 bases between. CDR1 and CDR2 (germline): SGHNT, YYREEE (reference sequence). CDR3 residues: CASRIAISSYNEQFF. CDR3 DNA sequence: TGTGCCAGCAGGATCGCGATTAGCTCCTACAATGAGCAGTTCTTC.

The J gene is TRBJ2-5, the V gene TRBV5-1, with a weak D call TRBD2 (6 bases). This CDR3 spans 16 amino acids. V dropped 4 bases and J dropped 5 bases, with 21 bases sitting between them. Germline CDR1 is SGHRS and CDR2 is YFSETQ. The CDR3 region is CASSRTSSTAGETQYF. The CDR3, as DNA: TGCGCCAGCAGCCGCACGTCTAGCACCGCGGGGGAGACCCAGTACTTC.

The rearrangement joins TRBV7-2 to TRBJ1-1, with TRBD1 identical over 10 bases. The CDR3 has 17 amino acids. Germline V CDR1 and CDR2: SGHTA, FQGNSA. After removal of 7 bases from V and 0 bases from J, the junction contained 11 bases not matched to a gene. The CDR3: CASIPEGQGTVNTEAFF. CDR3 coding DNA: TGTGCCAGCATCCCGGAGGGACAGGGGACCGTGAACACTGAAGCTTTCTTT.

The V call is TRBV5-8, the J call TRBJ1-2; D is unclear. The V gene's germline CDR1 is SGHTS and CDR2 YDEGEE. Deletions cut 7 bases from V and 6 bases from J, with 13 bases between. The CDR3 has 12 residues. In DNA, the CDR3 is TGTGCCAGCTCTCCCTTATCTCATGGCTACACCTTC. Translated, it gives CASSPLSHGYTF. Supplemented by reference TRBV5-8 and TRBJ1-2, the full variable domain reads EAGVTQSPTHLIKTRGQQATLRCSPISGHTSVYWYQQALGLGLQFLLWYDEGEERNRGNFPPRFSGRQFPNYSSELNVNALELEDSALYLCASSPLSHGYTFGSGTRLTVV.

V and J are TRBV9 and TRBJ2-2; 8 bases agree with TRBD2. The CDR3 consists of 14 residues. Germline CDR1 SGDLS, CDR2 YYNGEE. After removal of 2 bases from V and 7 bases from J, the junction contained 4 bases not matched to a gene. The CDR3 region has the DNA TGTGCCAGCAGCGTTAGCGGGGCCGTCGGGGAGCTGTTTTTT. It specifies CASSVSGAVGELFF. Filled out from reference TRBV9 and TRBJ2-2, the complete variable domain reads DSGVTQTPKHLITATGQRVTLRCSPRSGDLSVYWYQQSLDQGLQFLIQYYNGEERAKGNILERFSAQQFPDLHSELNLSSLELGDSALYFCASSVSGAVGELFFGEGSRLTVL.

The chain has TRBV2 and TRBJ1-1, with a tentative D call TRBD1 (5 bases). The V end lost 4 bases, the J end lost 0 bases, and 6 bases lay between the germline ends. This CDR3 is built from 13 residues. Germline CDR1 is SNHLY and CDR2 is FYNNEI. This CDR3 reads CASSGQMNTEAFF. The CDR3 DNA sequence: TGTGCCAGCAGTGGACAGATGAACACTGAAGCTTTCTTT.

The V and J genes are TRBV14 and TRBJ1-2, with TRBD1 identical over 7 bases. CDR3 length: 15 residues. In germline, CDR1 is SGHDN, CDR2 FVKESK. V shed 0 bases and J 8 bases; nucleotides not matched to a gene: 9. The CDR3 region has the DNA TGTGCCAGCAGCCAAGACTTCACAGGGGCAGCGGGCTACACCTTC. Translated: CASSQDFTGAAGYTF.

This chain connects TRBV18 to TRBJ2-3, with TRBD2 as a possible D gene (6 bases). The CDR3 spans 14 residues. The V end was cut by 5 bases, the J end by 2 bases, with 11 bases between. CDR1 is KGHSH and CDR2 is LQKENI in the germline V gene. This CDR3 reads CASSDSGYTDTQYF. The CDR3, as DNA: TGTGCCAGCTCAGATAGCGGCTACACAGATACGCAGTATTTT.

The genes are TRBV6-9 and TRBJ2-7; D might be TRBD2 (6 bases). With 8 bases removed from V and 0 bases from J, the gap between germline ends came to 23 bases. The germline CDR1 and CDR2 sequences are MNHGY and SVAAGI. CDR3 length: 17 amino acids. The CDR3 reads CASHREVAAPHSYEQYF. The CDR3, as DNA: TGTGCCAGCCACCGTGAGGTAGCGGCACCTCACTCCTACGAGCAGTACTTC.

As DNA, the CDR3 is TGTGCCAGCAGCCCCTCCCTAGCTGGTGAGCAGTTCTTC. It translates to CASSPSLAGEQFF. This chain joins TRBV7-9 and TRBJ2-1; TRBD2 is a possible D gene (5 bases). V lost 5 bases and J lost 9, with 14 bases in between. This CDR3 region has 13 residues. Germline CDR1 reads SEHNR; CDR2 reads FQNEAQ (reference sequence).

V gene TRBV18 combines with J gene TRBJ2-7; 8 nucleotides agree with TRBD1. V lost 4 bases to trimming and J lost 6 bases; unmatched junction nucleotides: 5. Germline lookup yields CDR1 KGHSH and CDR2 LQKENI. CDR3 length: 13 residues. The CDR3 here is CASSLGTGGEQYV. The CDR3 nucleotides read TGTGCCAGCTCACTGGGGACAGGTGGCGAGCAGTACGTC.

A remark on this clone: Germline and junction disagree at one end, which may indicate a read error. This sequence joins TRBV7-3 and TRBJ2-7; 12 bases agree with TRBD2. Germline lookup yields CDR1 SGHTA and CDR2 FQGTGA. The CDR3 runs to 15 residues. In DNA form, the CDR3 reads TGTGCCAGCAGCTTATGGCGTCTAGCGGGAGGGCTTCCGGTGTTC. Translation: CASSLWRLAGGLPVF.

The chain uses TRBV9 and TRBJ1-1; the D is unclear. The germline V gene has CDR1 SGDLS and CDR2 YYNGEE. There are 14 residues in the CDR3. V was trimmed by 0 bases and J by 5 bases, leaving 11 bases between them. CDR3 bases: TGTGCCAGCAGCGTAGATTACCGGAGGACTGAAGCTTTCTTT. It is translated as CASSVDYRRTEAFF.

The chain joins TRBV18 to TRBJ1-6; D is perhaps TRBD1 (6 bases). Germline CDR1 reads KGHSH; CDR2 reads LQKENI. The CDR3 contains 16 residues. With 3 bases removed from V and 10 bases from J, the gap between germline ends came to 19 bases. CDR3 region: CASSPGLTGPDSPLHF. CDR3 nucleotides: TGTGCCAGCTCACCTGGGTTGACAGGACCAGACTCACCCCTCCACTTT.

V and J are TRBV7-9 and TRBJ2-5; TRBD2 matches 10 bases. V dropped 5 bases and J dropped 1; count of bases not matched to a gene: 7. The CDR3 has 16 residues. Germline CDR1 and CDR2: SEHNR and FQNEAQ (reference sequence). CDR3: CASSPNPSGGQETQYF. The CDR3, as DNA: TGTGCCAGCAGCCCTAACCCTAGCGGGGGCCAAGAGACCCAGTACTTC.

The chain employs TRBV27 and TRBJ2-7, with 12 bases identical to TRBD1. Germline trimming cut 5 bases from V and 5 bases from J; bases unmatched to any gene: 4. This CDR3 is 14 amino acids long. CDR1 is MNHEY, CDR2 SMNVEV, per germline (reference sequence). Here the CDR3 reads CASSHGTGGNEQYF. The CDR3 region has the DNA TGTGCCAGCAGTCACGGGACAGGGGGCAACGAGCAGTACTTC.

With respect to this clone: The junction departs from germline at one end; a sequencing error may be responsible. This sequence joins TRBV5-1 and TRBJ2-2; 7 positions match TRBD1. Germline assignment: CDR1 SGHRS and CDR2 YFSETQ. The CDR3 covers 14 residues. CDR3 sequence reads: CASSTTGNAGELFF. CDR3 nucleotides: TGCGCCAGCAGCACGACAGGGAACGCCGGGGAGCTGTTTTTT.

The CDR3 here is CAWSAGTPIGSFF. The CDR3, as DNA: TGTGCCTGGAGTGCTGGGACACCGATTGGCTCTTTCTTT. The chain is built from TRBV30 and TRBJ1-1, with TRBD1 as a possible D gene (6 bases). Germline CDR1 GTSNPN, CDR2 SVGIG (reference sequence). The CDR3 has 13 residues. Trimming stripped 1 base from V and 12 bases from J, with 18 bases between. The full variable domain, in which reference TRBV30 and TRBJ1-1 provide the parts outside the CDR3, is SQTIHQWPATLVQPVGSPLSLECTVEGTSNPNLYWYRQAAGRGLQLLFYSVGIGQISSEVPQNLSASRPQDRQFILSSKKLLLSDSGFYLCAWSAGTPIGSFFGQGTRLTVV.

The chain combines TRBV7-2 with TRBJ2-2; the match to TRBD2 covers 9 bases. Germline V lookup: CDR1 SGHTA, CDR2 FQGNSA. V lost 6 bases to trimming and J lost 7 bases; unmatched junction nucleotides: 6. The CDR3 contains 14 residues. The CDR3 here is CASSSSGRIGELFF. CDR3 nucleotides: TGTGCCAGCAGTTCCAGCGGGAGGATCGGGGAGCTGTTTTTT.

The genes are TRBV27 and TRBJ1-1; D is uncertain. The CDR3 consists of 13 residues. Germline V CDR1 and CDR2: MNHEY, SMNVEV (reference sequence). V was clipped by 4 bases and J by 0 bases, with 6 bases between them. CDR3 DNA: TGTGCCAGCAGTTCCCAGGTGAACACTGAAGCTTTCTTT. Translated, it gives CASSSQVNTEAFF.